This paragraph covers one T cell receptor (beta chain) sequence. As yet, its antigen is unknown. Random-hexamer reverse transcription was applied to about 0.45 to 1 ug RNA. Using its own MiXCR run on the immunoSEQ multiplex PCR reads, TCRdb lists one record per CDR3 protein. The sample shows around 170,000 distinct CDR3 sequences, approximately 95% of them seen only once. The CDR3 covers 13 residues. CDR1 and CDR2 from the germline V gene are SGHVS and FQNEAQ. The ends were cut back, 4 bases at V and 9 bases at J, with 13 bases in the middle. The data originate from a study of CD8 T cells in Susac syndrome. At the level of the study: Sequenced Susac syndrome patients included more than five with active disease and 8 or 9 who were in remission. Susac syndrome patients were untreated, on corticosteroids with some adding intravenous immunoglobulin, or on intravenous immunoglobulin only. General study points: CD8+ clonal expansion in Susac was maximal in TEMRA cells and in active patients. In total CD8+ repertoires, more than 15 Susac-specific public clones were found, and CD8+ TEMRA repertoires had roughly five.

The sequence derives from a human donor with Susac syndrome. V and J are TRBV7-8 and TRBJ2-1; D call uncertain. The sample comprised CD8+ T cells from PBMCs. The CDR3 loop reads CASSSHLGGEQFF. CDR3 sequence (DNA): TGTGCCAGCAGCTCCCACTTAGGTGGTGAGCAGTTCTTC.